The 15 T cell receptor beta chains presented below share a single source sample, sequenced in a study of T cells after yellow fever vaccination. One entry per CDR3 protein, called by TCRdb with MiXCR from the 5' RACE reads. The repertoire has 450,000 to 650,000 distinct CDR3 sequences, 20% to 25% of them found once; the top ten carry approximately 15%. This specimen consisted of PBMCs, obtained roughly 20 days after the first yellow fever vaccination. The receptors were gathered from a man younger than 35 who received the YFV17D yellow fever vaccine.

The rearrangement links TRBV12-3 or TRBV12-4 to TRBJ2-3, with TRBD2 as a possible D gene (6 bases). The CDR3 runs to 14 residues. V lost 4 bases and J lost 0, with 8 bases in between. DNA for the CDR3: TGTGCCAGCAGTTGGGGGGACAGCACAGATACGCAGTATTTT. Its protein product is CASSWGDSTDTQYF.

The chain joins TRBV5-1 to TRBJ1-6; tentatively, D is TRBD1 (5 bases). Trimming took 4 bases from V and 0 from J, leaving 11 bases between them. From germline, CDR1 is SGHRS and CDR2 YFSETQ. The CDR3 has 16 residues. This CDR3 is CASSLQVTSYNSPLHF. The CDR3 DNA is TGCGCCAGCAGCCTACAGGTTACCTCCTATAATTCACCCCTCCACTTT.

The chain couples TRBV5-1 to TRBJ2-1; 7 bases match TRBD1. Trimming removed 5 bases from V and 2 bases from J; junction bases left unmatched: 4. The length of the CDR3 is 14 residues. Germline V gene data show CDR1 as SGHRS and CDR2 as YFSETQ. The CDR3, as DNA: TGCGCCAGCAGGGAACAGGGGACCTACAATGAGCAGTTCTTC. Translation gives CASREQGTYNEQFF.

The J gene is TRBJ1-2, the V gene TRBV29-1; TRBD1 aligns across 7 bases. V trimming: 2 bases; J trimming: 8 bases; junction bases outside the gene matches: 8. This CDR3 comprises 13 residues. Germline-derived CDR1 and CDR2 are SQVTM and ANQGSEA. In nucleotides, the CDR3 is TGCAGCGTTGAAAACAGGGGAGCATGGGGCTACACCTTC. This sequence encodes CSVENRGAWGYTF.

This sequence joins TRBV7-6 and TRBJ2-3, with D tentatively TRBD2 (6 bases). The CDR3 spans 16 residues. V lost 4 bases, J lost 6 bases, and 20 bases lay in between. Germline CDR1 is SGHVS and CDR2 is FNYEAQ. The CDR3 nucleotides are TGTGCCAGCAGCTCATCCCCCTCGGGTGCGGGGGATACGCAGTATTTT. It translates to CASSSSPSGAGDTQYF. Variable domain in full (rest from reference TRBV7-6 and TRBJ2-3): GAGVSQSPRYKVTKRGQDVALRCDPISGHVSLYWYRQALGQGPEFLTYFNYEAQQDKSGLPNDRFSAERPEGSISTLTIQRTEQRDSAMYRCASSSSPSGAGDTQYFGPGTRLTVL.

This clonotype was found a few times. This sequence joins TRBV12-3 or TRBV12-4 and TRBJ1-5; TRBD1 matches 8 bases. This CDR3 comprises 15 residues. V was pared by 6 bases and J by 7 bases, with 11 bases of the junction left unmatched. CDR3: CASSRDRTWAQPQHF. The CDR3 bases are TGTGCCAGCAGCCGGGACAGGACCTGGGCCCAGCCCCAGCATTTT.

The chain couples TRBV6-4 to TRBJ1-2; D not resolved. The CDR3 totals 13 residues. The ends were cut back, 4 bases at V and 5 bases at J, with 11 bases in the middle. Germline V gene sequence: CDR1 MRHNA, CDR2 SNTAGT. The CDR3 region has the DNA TGTGCCAGCAGTGGCGTGGCAGGTTATGGCTACACCTTC. It codes for CASSGVAGYGYTF.

In its sample, this clonotype was seen a few times. The chain links TRBV6-1 to TRBJ2-7; TRBD1 matches 9 bases. This CDR3 comprises 14 residues. Trimming removed 6 bases from V and 4 bases from J; junction bases left unmatched: 7. Per the germline V gene, CDR1 is MNHNS and CDR2 is SASEGT. CDR3 nucleotide sequence: TGTGCCAGCAGCATAAGACAGGGGGGGTACGAGCAGTACTTC. It specifies CASSIRQGGYEQYF.

This clonotype has more than one count but fewer than ten. The rearrangement links TRBV4-1 to TRBJ1-4; no clear D. CDR1 and CDR2 from the germline V gene are MGHRA and YSYEKL. V was clipped by 4 bases and J by 7 bases, with 10 bases between them. This CDR3 is built from 13 residues. The CDR3 spells CASSLSLGEKLFF. CDR3 DNA sequence: TGCGCCAGCAGCCTTAGCCTGGGTGAAAAACTGTTTTTT.

The chain joins TRBV6-5 to TRBJ1-2, with 11 bases lining up with TRBD1. Trimming at V came to 0 bases and at J to 4 bases, leaving 4 bases not matched to a gene. CDR1 is MNHEY and CDR2 is SVGAGI in the germline V gene. The CDR3 is 16 residues long. CDR3 amino acids: CASSYSIGTGGYGYTF. The CDR3 DNA sequence: TGTGCCAGCAGTTACTCGATTGGGACAGGGGGCTATGGCTACACCTTC.

The chain is built from TRBV4-2 and TRBJ1-6; D is ambiguous. The V end lost 5 bases, the J end lost 5 bases, and 13 bases lay between the germline ends. The CDR3 runs to 15 residues. Germline V gives CDR1 LGHNA, CDR2 YNFKEQ. Here the CDR3 reads CASSGQARNNSPLHF. The DNA of the CDR3 is TGTGCCAGCAGCGGGCAGGCTAGAAATAATTCACCCCTCCACTTT.

This chain joins TRBV12-5 and TRBJ1-2; D is unresolved. The CDR3 extends over 12 amino acids. In germline, CDR1 is LGHNT, CDR2 FRNRAP. The ends were cut back, 3 bases at V and 4 bases at J, with 6 bases in the middle. The CDR3 spells CASGFNTYGYTF. The CDR3 bases are TGTGCTAGTGGTTTCAACACCTATGGCTACACCTTC.

The chain carries TRBV11-2 and TRBJ2-7, with D unclear. V lost 5 bases to trimming and J lost 6 bases, with 11 bases between them. Germline V gives CDR1 SGHAT, CDR2 FQNNGV. The CDR3 contains 12 residues. The CDR3 loop reads CASSPSLSEQYF. The CDR3 nucleotides read TGTGCCAGCAGCCCATCCTTGTCCGAGCAGTACTTC.

This clonotype was seen more than once but under ten times. The chain uses TRBV12-3 or TRBV12-4 and TRBJ2-3; TRBD2 aligns across 9 bases. Germline trimming cut 4 bases from V and 7 bases from J; bases unmatched to any gene: 15. The CDR3 runs to 17 residues. The CDR3, as DNA: TGTGCCAGCAGTTCCCCCTCCTTGGCGGGGGGGCGTAATACGCAGTATTTT. Amino acid sequence: CASSSPSLAGGRNTQYF.

V gene TRBV29-1 combines with J gene TRBJ1-2; perhaps TRBD1 as D (6 bases). Germline V CDR1 and CDR2: SQVTM, ANQGSEA. Trimming took 6 bases from V and 6 from J, leaving 20 bases between them. The CDR3 totals 14 residues. The CDR3 DNA sequence: TGCAGCGTCGGAGTGTGGGGGGCACTGGATGGCTACACCTTC. It is translated as CSVGVWGALDGYTF.